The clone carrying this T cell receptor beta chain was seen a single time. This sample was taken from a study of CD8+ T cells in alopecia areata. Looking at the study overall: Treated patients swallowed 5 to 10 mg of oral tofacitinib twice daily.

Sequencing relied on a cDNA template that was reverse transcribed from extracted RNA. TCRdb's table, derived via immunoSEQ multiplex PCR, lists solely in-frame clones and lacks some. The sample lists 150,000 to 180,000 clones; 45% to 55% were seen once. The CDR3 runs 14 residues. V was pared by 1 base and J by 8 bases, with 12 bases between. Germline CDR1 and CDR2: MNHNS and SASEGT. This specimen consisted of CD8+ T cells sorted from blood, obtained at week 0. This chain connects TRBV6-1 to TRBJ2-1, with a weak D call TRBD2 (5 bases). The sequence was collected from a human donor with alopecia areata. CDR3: CASSEVLRVDEQFF. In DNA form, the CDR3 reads TGTGCCAGCAGTGAAGTTTTGAGGGTTGATGAGCAGTTCTTC.